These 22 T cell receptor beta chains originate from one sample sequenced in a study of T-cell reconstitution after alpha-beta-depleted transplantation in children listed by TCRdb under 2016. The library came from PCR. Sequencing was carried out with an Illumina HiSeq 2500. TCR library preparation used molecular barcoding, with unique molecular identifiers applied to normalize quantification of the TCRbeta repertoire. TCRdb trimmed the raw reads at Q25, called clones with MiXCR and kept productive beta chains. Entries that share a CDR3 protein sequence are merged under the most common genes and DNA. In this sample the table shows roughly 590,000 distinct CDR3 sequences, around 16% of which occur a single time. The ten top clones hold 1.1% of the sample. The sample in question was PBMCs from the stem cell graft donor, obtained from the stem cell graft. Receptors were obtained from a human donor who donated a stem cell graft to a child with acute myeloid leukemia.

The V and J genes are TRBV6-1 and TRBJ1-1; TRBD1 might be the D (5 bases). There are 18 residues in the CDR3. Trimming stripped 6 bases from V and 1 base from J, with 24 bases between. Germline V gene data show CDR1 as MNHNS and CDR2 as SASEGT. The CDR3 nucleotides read TGTGCCAGCAGCTCCCCTTCATCCTACAGGAGGGGGAACACTGAAGCTTTCTTT. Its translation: CASSSPSSYRRGNTEAFF.

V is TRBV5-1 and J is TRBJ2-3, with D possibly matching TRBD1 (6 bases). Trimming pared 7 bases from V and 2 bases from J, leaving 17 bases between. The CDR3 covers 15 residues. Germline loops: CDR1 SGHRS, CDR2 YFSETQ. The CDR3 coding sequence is TGCGCCAGCGGGACATCGGACTTGCTCACAGATACGCAGTATTTT. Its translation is CASGTSDLLTDTQYF. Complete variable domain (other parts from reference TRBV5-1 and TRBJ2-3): KAGVTQTPRYLIKTRGQQVTLSCSPISGHRSVSWYQQTPGQGLQFLFEYFSETQRNKGNFPGRFSGRQFSNSRSEMNVSTLELGDSALYLCASGTSDLLTDTQYFGPGTRLTVL.

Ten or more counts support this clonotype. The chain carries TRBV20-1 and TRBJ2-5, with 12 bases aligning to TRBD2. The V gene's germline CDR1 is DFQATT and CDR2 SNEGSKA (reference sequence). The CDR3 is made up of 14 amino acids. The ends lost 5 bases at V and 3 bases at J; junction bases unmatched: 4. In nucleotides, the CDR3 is TGCAGTGCTCCCCCTAGCGGGGGGGAAGAGACCCAGTACTTC. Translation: CSAPPSGGEETQYF.

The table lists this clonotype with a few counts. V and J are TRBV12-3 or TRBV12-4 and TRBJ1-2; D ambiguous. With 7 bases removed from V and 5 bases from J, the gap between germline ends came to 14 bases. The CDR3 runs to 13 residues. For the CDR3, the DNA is TGTGCCAGCACCTCTAGGTGGGAGTATGGCTACACCTTC. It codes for CASTSRWEYGYTF.

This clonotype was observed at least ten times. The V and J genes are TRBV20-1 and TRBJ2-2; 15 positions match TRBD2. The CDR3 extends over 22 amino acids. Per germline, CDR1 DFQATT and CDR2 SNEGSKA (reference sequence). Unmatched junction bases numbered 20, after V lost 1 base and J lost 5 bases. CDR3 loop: CSARAGIRGLAGGHWRTGELFF. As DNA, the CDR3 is TGCAGTGCTAGAGCGGGAATTCGAGGACTAGCGGGGGGGCACTGGAGGACCGGGGAGCTGTTTTTT.

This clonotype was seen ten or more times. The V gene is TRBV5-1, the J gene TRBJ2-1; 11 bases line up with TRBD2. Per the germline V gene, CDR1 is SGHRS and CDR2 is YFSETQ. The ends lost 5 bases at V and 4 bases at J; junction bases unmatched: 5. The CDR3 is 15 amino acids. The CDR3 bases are TGCGCCAGCAGTCGGACTAGCGGGCCTTACAATGAGCAGTTCTTC. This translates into CASSRTSGPYNEQFF.

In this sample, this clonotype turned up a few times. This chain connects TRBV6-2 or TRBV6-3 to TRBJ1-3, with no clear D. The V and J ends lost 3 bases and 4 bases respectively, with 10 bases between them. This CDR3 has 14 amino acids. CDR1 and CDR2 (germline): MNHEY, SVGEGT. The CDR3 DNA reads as TGTGCCAGCAGTTATGCCGATACGGGAAACACCATATATTTT. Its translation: CASSYADTGNTIYF.

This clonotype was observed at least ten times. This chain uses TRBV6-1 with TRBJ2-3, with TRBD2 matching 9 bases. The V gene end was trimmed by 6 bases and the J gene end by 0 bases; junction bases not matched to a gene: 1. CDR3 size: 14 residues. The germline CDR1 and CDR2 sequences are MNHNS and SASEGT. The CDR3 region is CASRLAGSTDTQYF. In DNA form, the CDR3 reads TGTGCCAGCAGGCTAGCGGGGAGCACAGATACGCAGTATTTT.

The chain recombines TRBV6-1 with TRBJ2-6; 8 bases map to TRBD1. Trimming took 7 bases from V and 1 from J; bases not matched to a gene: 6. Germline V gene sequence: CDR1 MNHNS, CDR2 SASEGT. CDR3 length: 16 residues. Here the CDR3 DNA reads TGTGCCAGCACCCTGGACAGGGTGTCTGGGGCCAACGTCCTGACTTTC. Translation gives CASTLDRVSGANVLTF.

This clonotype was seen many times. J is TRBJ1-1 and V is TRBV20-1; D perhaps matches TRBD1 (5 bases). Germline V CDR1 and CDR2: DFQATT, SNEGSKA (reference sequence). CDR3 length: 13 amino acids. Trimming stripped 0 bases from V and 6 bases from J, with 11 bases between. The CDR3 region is CSARDGGSAEAFF. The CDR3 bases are TGCAGTGCTAGAGATGGGGGGAGTGCTGAAGCTTTCTTT.

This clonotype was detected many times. The CDR3 DNA is TGTGCCAGCAGCCGACAGGGTTCAAATGGCTACACCTTC. This encodes CASSRQGSNGYTF. J is TRBJ1-2 and V is TRBV6-1; TRBD1 aligns across 7 bases. This CDR3 is built from 13 residues. Per germline, CDR1 MNHNS and CDR2 SASEGT. V dropped 6 bases and J dropped 6; count of bases not matched to a gene: 7.

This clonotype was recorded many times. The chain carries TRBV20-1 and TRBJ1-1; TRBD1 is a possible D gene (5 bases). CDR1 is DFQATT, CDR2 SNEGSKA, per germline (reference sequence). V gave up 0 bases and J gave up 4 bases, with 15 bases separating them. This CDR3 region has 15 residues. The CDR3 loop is CSARDLQGKGTEAFF. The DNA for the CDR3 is TGCAGTGCTAGAGACCTTCAGGGAAAGGGCACTGAAGCTTTCTTT.

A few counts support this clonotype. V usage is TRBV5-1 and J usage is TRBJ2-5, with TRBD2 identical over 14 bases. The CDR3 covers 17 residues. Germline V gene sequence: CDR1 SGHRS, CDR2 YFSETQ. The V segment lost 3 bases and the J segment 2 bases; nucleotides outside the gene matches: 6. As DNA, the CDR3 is TGCGCCAGCAGCTGGAGCCGGACTAGCGGGGGGCAAGAGACCCAGTACTTC. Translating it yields CASSWSRTSGGQETQYF.

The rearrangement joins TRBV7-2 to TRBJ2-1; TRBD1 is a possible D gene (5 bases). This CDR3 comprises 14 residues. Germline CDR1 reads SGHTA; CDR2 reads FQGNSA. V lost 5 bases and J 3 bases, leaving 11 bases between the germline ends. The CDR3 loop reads CASSRRQSYNEQFF. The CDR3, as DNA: TGTGCCAGCAGCCGGCGACAGAGCTACAATGAGCAGTTCTTC.

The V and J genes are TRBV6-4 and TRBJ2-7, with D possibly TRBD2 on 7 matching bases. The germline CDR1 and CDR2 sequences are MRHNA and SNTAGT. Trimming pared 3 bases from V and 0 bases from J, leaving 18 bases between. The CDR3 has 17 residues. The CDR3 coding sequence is TGTGCCAGCAGTGAACCCCTCGGGCGGGGGCACTCCTACGAGCAGTACGTC. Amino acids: CASSEPLGRGHSYEQYV.

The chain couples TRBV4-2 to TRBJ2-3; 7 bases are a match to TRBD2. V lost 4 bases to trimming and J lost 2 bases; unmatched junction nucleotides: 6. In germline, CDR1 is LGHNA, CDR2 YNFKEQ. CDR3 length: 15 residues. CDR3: CASSRTGGYTDTQYF. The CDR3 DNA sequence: TGTGCCAGCAGCCGGACGGGGGGTTACACAGATACGCAGTATTTT.

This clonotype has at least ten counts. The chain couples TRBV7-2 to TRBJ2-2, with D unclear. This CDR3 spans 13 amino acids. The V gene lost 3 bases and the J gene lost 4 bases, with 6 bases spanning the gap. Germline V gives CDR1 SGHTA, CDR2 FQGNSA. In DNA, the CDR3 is TGTGCCAGCAGCTTCACTTCCACCGGGGAGCTGTTTTTT. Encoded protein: CASSFTSTGELFF.

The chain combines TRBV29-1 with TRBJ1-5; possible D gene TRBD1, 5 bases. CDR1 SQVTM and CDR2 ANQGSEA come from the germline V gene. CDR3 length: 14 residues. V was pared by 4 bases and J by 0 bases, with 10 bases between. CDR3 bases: TGCAGCGTTGGAGGGGCGGGTAGCAATCAGCCCCAGCATTTT. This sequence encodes CSVGGAGSNQPQHF.

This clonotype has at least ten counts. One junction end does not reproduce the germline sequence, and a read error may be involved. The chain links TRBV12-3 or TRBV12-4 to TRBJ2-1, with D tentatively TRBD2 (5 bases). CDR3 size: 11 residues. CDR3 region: CASTDRGRVVF. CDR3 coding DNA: TGTGCCAGCACTGACCGGGGTCGTGTTGTCTTC.

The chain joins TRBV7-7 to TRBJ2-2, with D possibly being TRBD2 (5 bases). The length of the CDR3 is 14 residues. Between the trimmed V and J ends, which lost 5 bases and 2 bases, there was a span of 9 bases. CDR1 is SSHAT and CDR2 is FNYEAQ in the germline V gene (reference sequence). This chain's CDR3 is CASSRLQNTGELFF. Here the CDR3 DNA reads TGTGCCAGCAGCAGACTACAAAACACCGGGGAGCTGTTTTTT.

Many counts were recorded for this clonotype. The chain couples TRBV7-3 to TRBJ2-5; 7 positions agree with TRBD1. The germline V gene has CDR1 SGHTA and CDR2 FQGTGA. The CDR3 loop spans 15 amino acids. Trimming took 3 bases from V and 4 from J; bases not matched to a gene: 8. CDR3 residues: CASSFYRGGGETQYF. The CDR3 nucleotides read TGTGCCAGCAGCTTTTACAGGGGTGGGGGAGAGACCCAGTACTTC.

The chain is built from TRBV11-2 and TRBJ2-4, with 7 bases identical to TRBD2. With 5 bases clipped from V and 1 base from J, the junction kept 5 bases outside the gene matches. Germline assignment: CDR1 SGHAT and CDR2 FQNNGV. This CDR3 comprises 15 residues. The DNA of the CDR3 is TGTGCCAGCAGCCAAGCGGGGCTCGCCAAAAACATTCAGTACTTC. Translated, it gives CASSQAGLAKNIQYF.